The rows below give T cell receptor beta chains drawn from one sample of a study of T cells after yellow fever vaccination. TCRdb used MiXCR to reprocess the 5' RACE reads, holding one entry per CDR3 protein. The profile covers a few hundred thousand distinct CDR3 sequences, with around 4% appearing a single time and 23% taken by the ten largest. Sequencing was performed on PBMCs, taken on the day of the yellow fever booster vaccination. The receptor source for this set is a young man who received the YFV17D yellow fever vaccine. The CDR3 runs from the conserved cysteine through the conserved F or W. A D gene is named only where the DNA matches it firmly. A clone size is listed for some rows: how often the clone was seen (once, few, many), or a class if it is expanded.

size: few
V: TRBV20-1
D: NA
J: TRBJ2-3
length: 14
CDR3: CSARDPPGTDTQYF
DNA: TGCAGTGCTAGAGATCCCCCGGGAACAGATACGCAGTATTTT

size: few
V: TRBV6-6
D: NA
J: TRBJ2-2
length: 16
CDR3: CASSYPARTGTGELFF
DNA: TGTGCCAGCAGTTACCCTGCTCGGACGGGTACCGGGGAGCTGTTTTTT

size: few
V: TRBV7-2
D: NA
J: TRBJ2-5
length: 14
CDR3: CASSWRVSEETQYF
DNA: TGTGCCAGCAGCTGGCGGGTCTCAGAGGAGACCCAGTACTTC

size: many
V: TRBV28
D: NA
J: TRBJ1-5
length: 12
CDR3: CASTIENQPQHF
DNA: TGTGCCAGCACCATTGAGAATCAGCCCCAGCATTTT

size: many
V: TRBV7-9
D: NA
J: TRBJ1-1
length: 15
CDR3: CASSLAVGVNTEAFF
DNA: TGTGCCAGCAGCTTAGCGGTGGGAGTGAACACTGAAGCTTTCTTT

size: many
V: TRBV5-1
D: NA
J: TRBJ2-3
length: 15
CDR3: CASREGLRSTDTQYF
DNA: TGCGCCAGCAGAGAGGGTCTGAGATCCACAGATACGCAGTATTTT

size: NA
V: TRBV20-1
D: TRBD1
J: TRBJ2-3
length: 15
CDR3: CSASSYRGREDTQYF
DNA: TGCAGTGCTAGTTCTTACAGGGGGCGGGAAGATACGCAGTATTTT

size: NA
V: TRBV4-3
D: NA
J: TRBJ1-2
length: 14
CDR3: CASSQESVQVGYTF
DNA: TGCGCCAGCAGCCAAGAATCCGTCCAGGTTGGCTACACCTTC

size: NA
V: TRBV12-3/TRBV12-4
D: NA
J: TRBJ1-1
length: 16
CDR3: CASRSSIESTNTEAFF
DNA: TGTGCCAGCAGATCCTCTATAGAGAGTACGAACACTGAAGCTTTCTTT

size: many
V: TRBV20-1
D: TRBD1
J: TRBJ2-7
length: 15
CDR3: CSARGDRGQSYEQYF
DNA: TGCAGTGCTAGGGGGGACAGGGGGCAATCCTACGAGCAGTACTTC

size: many
V: TRBV12-3/TRBV12-4
D: TRBD2
J: TRBJ2-1
length: 15
CDR3: CASSALAGARNEQFF
DNA: TGTGCCAGCAGTGCCCTAGCGGGGGCAAGGAATGAGCAGTTCTTC

size: NA
V: TRBV27
D: NA
J: TRBJ1-4
length: 15
CDR3: CASSLSGGGYEKLFF
DNA: TGTGCCAGCAGTTTATCCGGGGGGGGGTATGAAAAACTGTTTTTT

size: many
V: TRBV5-1
D: NA
J: TRBJ2-2
length: 13
CDR3: CASSLVLAGELFF
DNA: TGCGCCAGCAGCTTGGTATTGGCCGGGGAGCTGTTTTTT

size: many
V: TRBV4-1
D: TRBD1
J: TRBJ1-1
length: 16
CDR3: CASSQGFPQGAVEAFF
DNA: TGCGCCAGCAGCCAAGGGTTCCCGCAGGGGGCGGTCGAAGCTTTCTTT

size: NA
V: TRBV4-3
D: NA
J: TRBJ1-2
length: 15
CDR3: CASSPVGTPSHGYTF
DNA: TGCGCCAGCAGCCCGGTCGGAACCCCAAGCCATGGCTACACCTTC

size: NA
V: TRBV20-1
D: NA
J: TRBJ2-3
length: 15
CDR3: CSARRVAVPTDTQYF
DNA: TGCAGTGCTAGAAGGGTTGCGGTTCCCACAGATACGCAGTATTTT

size: many
V: TRBV10-3
D: NA
J: TRBJ1-3
length: 13
CDR3: CAISVGEGNTIYF
DNA: TGTGCCATCAGTGTCGGGGAAGGAAACACCATATATTTT

size: few
V: TRBV7-2
D: NA
J: TRBJ2-7
length: 14
CDR3: CASSPGRGPYEQYF
DNA: TGTGCCAGCAGCCCGGGACGAGGGCCCTACGAGCAGTACTTC

size: NA
V: TRBV7-2
D: NA
J: TRBJ2-7
length: 13
CDR3: CASSLAGLNEQYF
DNA: TGTGCCAGCAGCTTAGCGGGGTTAAACGAGCAGTACTTC

size: many
V: TRBV6-4
D: TRBD2
J: TRBJ2-1
length: 16
CDR3: CASSAGLAGGSDEQFF
DNA: TGTGCCAGCAGCGCTGGACTAGCGGGGGGCAGTGATGAGCAGTTCTTC

size: many
V: TRBV15
D: NA
J: TRBJ2-5
length: 14
CDR3: CATSRGEGGQTQYF
DNA: TGTGCCACCAGCAGGGGTGAGGGAGGACAGACCCAGTACTTC

size: many
V: TRBV20-1
D: NA
J: TRBJ2-1
length: 14
CDR3: CSASDSTKDNEQFF
DNA: TGCAGTGCTAGTGACAGTACTAAGGACAATGAGCAGTTCTTC

size: many
V: TRBV7-3
D: NA
J: TRBJ2-1
length: 14
CDR3: CASSLSGVGNEQFF
DNA: TGTGCCAGCAGCTTATCGGGGGTGGGCAATGAGCAGTTCTTC

size: many
V: TRBV7-3
D: NA
J: TRBJ2-1
length: 16
CDR3: CASSLTGGSSYNEQFF
DNA: TGTGCCAGCAGCCTCACTGGGGGAAGCTCCTACAATGAGCAGTTCTTC

size: NA
V: TRBV18
D: NA
J: TRBJ2-3
length: 14
CDR3: CASSPLASTDSQYF
DNA: TGTGCCAGCTCACCATTAGCGAGCACAGATTCGCAGTATTTT

size: many
V: TRBV27
D: NA
J: TRBJ1-6
length: 15
CDR3: CASSDTSSYNSPLHF
DNA: TGTGCCAGCAGTGATACAAGTTCCTATAATTCACCCCTCCACTTT

size: NA
V: TRBV5-1
D: NA
J: TRBJ2-7
length: 14
CDR3: CASSLGGGYYEQYF
DNA: TGCGCCAGCAGCTTGGGAGGGGGTTACTACGAGCAGTACTTC

size: many
V: TRBV11-2
D: NA
J: TRBJ1-1
length: 15
CDR3: CASSLPWGAYTEAFF
DNA: TGTGCCAGCAGCTTACCCTGGGGGGCTTACACTGAAGCTTTCTTT

size: few
V: TRBV7-2
D: TRBD1
J: TRBJ2-3
length: 15
CDR3: CASSPMTGSRDTQYF
DNA: TGTGCCAGCAGCCCGATGACAGGGAGTAGAGATACGCAGTATTTT

size: few
V: TRBV7-2
D: TRBD1
J: TRBJ1-3
length: 14
CDR3: CASGDRGTENTIYF
DNA: TGTGCCAGCGGGGACAGGGGAACTGAAAACACCATATATTTT

size: many
V: TRBV7-6
D: NA
J: TRBJ2-1
length: 11
CDR3: CASSYGNEQFF
DNA: TGTGCCAGCAGTTACGGGAATGAGCAGTTCTTC

size: NA
V: TRBV6-4
D: NA
J: TRBJ2-3
length: 14
CDR3: CASAVEGLTDTQYF
DNA: TGTGCCAGCGCGGTGGAGGGCTTAACAGATACGCAGTATTTT

size: many
V: TRBV18
D: TRBD2
J: TRBJ2-3
length: 15
CDR3: CASSPLAGATDTQYF
DNA: TGTGCCAGCTCACCACTAGCGGGGGCAACAGATACGCAGTATTTT

size: many
V: TRBV12-3/TRBV12-4
D: NA
J: TRBJ2-2
length: 14
CDR3: CASKGGANTGELFF
DNA: TGTGCCAGCAAGGGGGGGGCGAACACCGGGGAGCTGTTTTTT

size: many
V: TRBV19
D: TRBD1
J: TRBJ2-7
length: 13
CDR3: CASTPRGLDEQYF
DNA: TGTGCCAGTACCCCCAGGGGGCTTGACGAGCAGTACTTC

size: NA
V: TRBV5-6
D: TRBD1
J: TRBJ2-1
length: 12
CDR3: CASSLQGIEQFF
DNA: TGTGCCAGCAGCTTACAGGGGATTGAGCAGTTCTTC

size: NA
V: TRBV7-9
D: NA
J: TRBJ2-1
length: 16
CDR3: CASSRLGESSYNEQFF
DNA: TGTGCCAGCAGCCGCCTCGGGGAGAGCTCCTACAATGAGCAGTTCTTC

size: NA
V: TRBV5-4
D: NA
J: TRBJ2-4
length: 13
CDR3: CASSSWDINIQYF
DNA: TGTGCCAGCAGCTCTTGGGACATAAACATTCAGTACTTC

size: NA
V: TRBV20-1
D: TRBD1
J: TRBJ2-1
length: 17
CDR3: CSASAASGTGSYNEQFF
DNA: TGCAGTGCGAGTGCAGCCTCCGGGACAGGGTCCTACAATGAGCAGTTCTTC

size: many
V: TRBV7-2
D: NA
J: TRBJ1-1
length: 13
CDR3: CASSTNANTEAFF
DNA: TGTGCCAGCAGTACCAACGCGAACACTGAAGCTTTCTTT

size: NA
V: TRBV23-1
D: NA
J: TRBJ2-7
length: 13
CDR3: CASSREASYEQYF
DNA: TGCGCCAGCAGTCGAGAGGCCTCCTACGAGCAGTACTTC

size: NA
V: TRBV15
D: NA
J: TRBJ1-5
length: 15
CDR3: CATSRDRAINQPQHF
DNA: TGTGCCACCAGCAGAGACAGGGCGATCAATCAGCCCCAGCATTTT

size: NA
V: TRBV6-5
D: NA
J: TRBJ2-3
length: 15
CDR3: CASSYEGSSTDTQYF
DNA: TGTGCCAGCAGTTATGAGGGGTCTAGCACAGATACGCAGTATTTT

size: NA
V: TRBV19
D: NA
J: TRBJ2-5
length: 11
CDR3: CAVRARETQYF
DNA: TGTGCCGTTCGAGCAAGGGAGACCCAGTACTTC

size: NA
V: TRBV7-9
D: NA
J: TRBJ2-5
length: 17
CDR3: CASSFRGRSGPQETQYF
DNA: TGTGCCAGCAGCTTCCGGGGACGAAGTGGGCCCCAAGAGACCCAGTACTTC

size: many
V: TRBV7-9
D: NA
J: TRBJ2-7
length: 16
CDR3: CASSLGWLPYSYEQYF
DNA: TGTGCCAGCAGCTTAGGATGGCTACCTTACTCCTACGAGCAGTACTTC

size: many
V: TRBV20-1
D: NA
J: TRBJ2-1
length: 15
CDR3: CSAGEGHLSYNEQFF
DNA: TGCAGTGCCGGGGAGGGACACCTCTCCTACAATGAGCAGTTCTTC

size: many
V: TRBV20-1
D: NA
J: TRBJ1-5
length: 15
CDR3: CSASAQLLSNQPQHF
DNA: TGCAGTGCTAGTGCGCAACTCCTTAGCAATCAGCCCCAGCATTTT

size: few
V: TRBV5-1
D: NA
J: TRBJ2-5
length: 12
CDR3: CAPRDSQETQYF
DNA: TGCGCCCCCAGGGACTCCCAAGAGACCCAGTACTTC

size: many
V: TRBV20-1
D: NA
J: TRBJ1-1
length: 14
CDR3: CSASPGAADTEAFF
DNA: TGCAGTGCTAGCCCAGGCGCGGCAGACACTGAAGCTTTCTTT